These 30 T cell receptor beta chains originate from one sample sequenced in a study of T cells expressing NK-cell markers. For each CDR3 protein, TCRdb gives one entry from its re-call of the 5' RACE reads, without DNA. Its table lists about 180,000 distinct CDR3 sequences. What was sequenced was blood T cells: a sorted CD56 or NKG2C T cell subset, CD4+ or CD8+ T cells, or bulk PBMC T cells (not recorded which). The receptors originated from a woman between 18 and 70 years old in good health.

The J gene is TRBJ1-1, the V gene TRBV5-1. This CDR3 comprises 13 residues. CDR1 is SGHRS and CDR2 is YFSETQ in the germline V gene. The CDR3 reads CASSLAGASEAFF. Together with reference TRBV5-1 and TRBJ1-1, the CDR3 gives the full variable domain: KAGVTQTPRYLIKTRGQQVTLSCSPISGHRSVSWYQQTPGQGLQFLFEYFSETQRNKGNFPGRFSGRQFSNSRSEMNVSTLELGDSALYLCASSLAGASEAFFGQGTRLTVV.

The chain couples TRBV28 to TRBJ1-1. Germline CDR1 MDHEN, CDR2 SYDVKM. This CDR3 comprises 13 residues. The chain's CDR3 is CASSRDLNTEAFF.

This rearrangement joins TRBV5-1 to TRBJ2-3; TCRdb calls TRBD2, which cannot be checked without DNA. The CDR3 covers 16 residues. CDR1 and CDR2 (germline): SGHRS, YFSETQ. Here the CDR3 reads CASSLGGLVGTDTQYF.

The chain links TRBV3-1 to TRBJ2-7; the D call of TRBD1 rests on TCRdb alone, since no DNA is present to check it. Germline V CDR1 and CDR2: LGHDT, YNNKEL (reference sequence). The CDR3 has 13 amino acids. The CDR3 protein is CASSQLRGREQYF.

The V and J genes are TRBV2 and TRBJ1-3; TCRdb picks TRBD1, but there is no DNA to check that call. The CDR3 extends over 16 amino acids. CDR1 SNHLY and CDR2 FYNNEI come from the germline V gene. The CDR3 reads CASSPALGMDRNTIYF.

The rearrangement links TRBV6-1 to TRBJ2-7; TCRdb picks TRBD1, but there is no DNA to check that call. The germline V gene encodes CDR1 MNHNS and CDR2 SASEGT. The CDR3 length is 13 residues. CDR3 sequence: CASRGGFDYEQYF.

The J gene is TRBJ2-5, the V gene TRBV5-1; with no DNA, the TCRdb D assignment of TRBD2 cannot be verified. Germline CDR1 is SGHRS and CDR2 is YFSETQ. The CDR3 spans 20 residues. CDR3 region: CASSPGTSGGAWRLKETQYF. Full variable domain (missing parts from reference TRBV5-1 and TRBJ2-5): KAGVTQTPRYLIKTRGQQVTLSCSPISGHRSVSWYQQTPGQGLQFLFEYFSETQRNKGNFPGRFSGRQFSNSRSEMNVSTLELGDSALYLCASSPGTSGGAWRLKETQYFGPGTRLLVL.

V usage is TRBV5-5 and J usage is TRBJ2-7. In germline, CDR1 is SGHKS, CDR2 YYEKEE (reference sequence). The CDR3 is made up of 13 amino acids. Here the CDR3 reads CASSLIGSYEQYF.

The V call is TRBV11-1, the J call TRBJ2-1; TCRdb designates TRBD2, a call that cannot be tested without DNA. The V gene's germline CDR1 is SGHAT and CDR2 FQDESV (reference sequence). The length of the CDR3 is 20 residues. This CDR3 reads CASSYLPRSGSPSSYNEQFF.

The gene calls are TRBV5-6 and TRBJ2-1; absent DNA, TCRdb's TRBD1 call cannot be checked. Germline CDR1 and CDR2: SGHDT and YYEEEE. CDR3 length equals 13 residues. Here the CDR3 reads CASSLQSGDRDFF.

V and J are TRBV24-1 and TRBJ2-1; the TCRdb D gene call, TRBD2, has no DNA to confirm it. Germline CDR1 and CDR2: KGHDR and SFDVKD. The CDR3 covers 18 residues. The CDR3 here is CATSDLPSGGVPYNEQFF.

The genes are TRBV5-6 and TRBJ2-1; no DNA is available, so the TRBD1 call from TCRdb remains unchecked. The CDR3 is made up of 16 amino acids. The germline gives CDR1 SGHDT, CDR2 YYEEEE. The CDR3 here is CASSPIPQGGRDEQFF.

V usage is TRBV20-1 and J usage is TRBJ2-1; TCRdb names TRBD2, which stays unverified in the absence of DNA. This CDR3 is built from 12 residues. Per germline, CDR1 DFQATT and CDR2 SNEGSKA (reference sequence). CDR3 region: CSTPGLVNEQFF.

The J gene is TRBJ1-6, the V gene TRBV20-1; TCRdb calls TRBD1, which cannot be checked without DNA. The CDR3 is 16 residues long. Germline V gives CDR1 DFQATT, CDR2 SNEGSKA (reference sequence). The CDR3 loop reads CSARATGKGANSPLHF.

The J gene is TRBJ2-7, the V gene TRBV20-1; with no DNA, the TCRdb D assignment of TRBD1 cannot be verified. The CDR3 extends over 15 amino acids. The germline gives CDR1 DFQATT, CDR2 SNEGSKA (reference sequence). The CDR3 here is CSAKNPRGANYEQYF.

This chain's CDR3 is CASWTSGGNTDTQYF. V and J are TRBV10-3 and TRBJ2-3; TCRdb's assignment of TRBD2 cannot be checked, as there is no DNA. From germline, CDR1 is ENHRY and CDR2 SYGVKD. The CDR3 contains 15 residues.

The chain links TRBV5-1 to TRBJ2-5; TCRdb's D call of TRBD2 is untestable without DNA. Germline-derived CDR1 and CDR2 are SGHRS and YFSETQ. This CDR3 has 13 amino acids. The CDR3 spells CASSDLAQETQYF.

The V gene is TRBV11-2, the J gene TRBJ2-7; TCRdb calls TRBD1, which cannot be checked without DNA. From germline, CDR1 is SGHAT and CDR2 FQNNGV. This CDR3 has 14 residues. CDR3 amino acids: CASSLVGGSAEQYF.

The chain recombines TRBV27 with TRBJ1-1; with no DNA, the TCRdb D assignment of TRBD1 cannot be verified. There are 14 residues in the CDR3. From germline, CDR1 is MNHEY and CDR2 SMNVEV (reference sequence). Here the CDR3 reads CASSQARMNTEAFF.

The chain uses TRBV6-2 or TRBV6-3 and TRBJ2-2; the TRBD1 assignment by TCRdb is unverifiable without DNA. The germline gives CDR1 MNHEY, CDR2 SVGEGT. This CDR3 has 14 amino acids. CDR3 sequence: CASVTGVGTGELFF.

J is TRBJ2-7 and V is TRBV3-1. CDR3 length: 14 residues. Germline V gene sequence: CDR1 LGHDT, CDR2 YNNKEL (reference sequence). The CDR3 loop reads CASSLSHSPYEQYF.

V is TRBV21-1 and J is TRBJ2-3; TCRdb's assignment of TRBD2 cannot be checked, as there is no DNA. TRBV21-1 corresponds to a pseudogene. The length of the CDR3 is 15 residues. CDR3 sequence: CASSKMTRVTDTQYF.

The rearrangement links TRBV20-1 to TRBJ2-7. Germline CDR1 and CDR2: DFQATT and SNEGSKA (reference sequence). The CDR3 loop spans 12 amino acids. The CDR3 is CSARADHEKQYF.

This chain uses TRBV5-1 with TRBJ2-1; TCRdb names TRBD2, which stays unverified in the absence of DNA. CDR3 length: 16 residues. CDR1 and CDR2 from the germline V gene are SGHRS and YFSETQ. CDR3 loop: CASSLGGSGGWNEQFF.

V usage is TRBV20-1 and J usage is TRBJ2-1; the D call of TRBD2 rests on TCRdb alone, since no DNA is present to check it. The germline V gene encodes CDR1 DFQATT and CDR2 SNEGSKA (reference sequence). The CDR3 has 13 residues. CDR3 loop: CSAPKREQSEQFF.

The CDR3 loop is CAIIRDRNTEAFF. The rearrangement links TRBV10-3 to TRBJ1-1. The germline V gene has CDR1 ENHRY and CDR2 SYGVKD. The CDR3 totals 13 residues.

The J gene is TRBJ2-7, the V gene TRBV5-1; the TCRdb D gene call, TRBD1, has no DNA to confirm it. The germline CDR1 and CDR2 sequences are SGHRS and YFSETQ. The CDR3 covers 15 residues. The CDR3 is CASSSDPQGAKEQYF.

The J gene is TRBJ2-3, the V gene TRBV5-1; the TRBD2 assignment by TCRdb is unverifiable without DNA. Germline CDR1 reads SGHRS; CDR2 reads YFSETQ. CDR3 length equals 15 residues. The chain's CDR3 is CASSLGTHGADTQYF.

CDR3 protein: CASSTGSGNTIYF. V is TRBV18 and J is TRBJ1-3. Germline V gene lookup returns CDR1 KGHSH and CDR2 LQKENI. The CDR3 length is 13 residues.

The chain recombines TRBV6-5 with TRBJ2-1; TCRdb calls TRBD1, which cannot be checked without DNA. CDR3 size: 16 residues. Germline V CDR1 and CDR2: MNHEY, SVGAGI. The CDR3 is CASSYSRDRGYNEQFF.